This T cell receptor (beta chain) was captured by sequencing in a study of T-cell memory formation after mild COVID-19. Study-wide context: For the most part, TCR clusters were specific to one donor.

Using its own MiXCR run on the 5' RACE reads, TCRdb lists one record per CDR3 protein. The sample records some 130,000 distinct CDR3 sequences, approximately 25% being singletons. Germline CDR1 reads SGHDT; CDR2 reads YYEEEE. CDR3 length equals 16 residues. After removal of 0 bases from V and 1 base from J, the junction contained 4 bases not matched to a gene. The chain is built from TRBV5-6 and TRBJ1-5, with 7 bases identical to TRBD1. Input material: PBMCs or a T cell subset sorted from them (not recorded which). This clonotype was obtained from an adult woman who had mild COVID-19 (a few samples of this study predate the infection). Cell type and time point are not known. The CDR3 protein is CASSLGGGGSNQPQHF. The CDR3 bases are TGTGCCAGCAGCTTGGGAGGGGGCGGGAGCAATCAGCCCCAGCATTTT.